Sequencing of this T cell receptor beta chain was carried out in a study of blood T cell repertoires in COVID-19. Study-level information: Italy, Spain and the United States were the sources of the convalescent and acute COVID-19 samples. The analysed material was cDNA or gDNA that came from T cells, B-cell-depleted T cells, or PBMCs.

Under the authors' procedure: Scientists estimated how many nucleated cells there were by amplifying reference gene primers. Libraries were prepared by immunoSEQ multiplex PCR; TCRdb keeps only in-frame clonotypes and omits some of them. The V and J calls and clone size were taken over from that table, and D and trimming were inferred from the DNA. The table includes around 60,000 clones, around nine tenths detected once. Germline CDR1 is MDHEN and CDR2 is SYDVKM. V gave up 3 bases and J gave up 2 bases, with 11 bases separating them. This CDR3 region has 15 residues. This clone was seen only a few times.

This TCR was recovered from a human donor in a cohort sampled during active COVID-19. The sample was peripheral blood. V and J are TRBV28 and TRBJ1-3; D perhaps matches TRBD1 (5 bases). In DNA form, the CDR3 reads TGTGCCAGCAGTTTGGGCGGGGCGGCTGGAAACACCATATATTTT. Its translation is CASSLGGAAGNTIYF.